These 24 T cell receptor beta chains were sequenced from one sample in a study of control samples from healthy donors and cancer patients. Assay used: immunoSEQ multiplex PCR; TCRdb lists only in-frame clones, some missing. This sample has 95,000 to 150,000 clones; approximately 88% occur once, and the top ten carry less than 40%. Sequencing was performed on blood. The receptors derive from a man aged 50 to 59 in good health.

The chain recombines TRBV9 with TRBJ2-5, with D perhaps matching TRBD1 (6 bases). This CDR3 region has 17 residues. CDR1 SGDLS and CDR2 YYNGEE come from the germline V gene. V shed 0 bases and J shed 5 bases, with 20 bases lying between them. In DNA, the CDR3 is TGTGCCAGCAGCGTAGAAGTCTCCGGCAGGGGCCAGGAGACCCAGTACTTC. Translating gives CASSVEVSGRGQETQYF.

The CDR3 DNA reads TGTGCCAGTAGTATACCCGACAACCTTAACTATGGCTACACCTTC. This sequence encodes CASSIPDNLNYGYTF. The chain has TRBV19 and TRBJ1-2, with D unresolved. Trimming shortened V by 2 bases and J by 1 base, and 11 bases separated the two germline ends. The V gene's germline CDR1 is LNHDA and CDR2 SQIVND (reference sequence). CDR3 length: 15 residues.

The J gene is TRBJ2-3, the V gene TRBV14; TRBD1 is a possible D gene (5 bases). This CDR3 comprises 15 residues. Germline assignment: CDR1 SGHDN and CDR2 FVKESK. The V and J ends lost 8 bases and 2 bases respectively, with 17 bases between them. CDR3 amino acids: CASSIQGWDTDTQYF. The CDR3 bases are TGTGCCAGCTCTATTCAGGGATGGGACACAGATACGCAGTATTTT.

The gene calls are TRBV2 and TRBJ2-5; 7 nucleotides align to TRBD1. Germline values: CDR1 SNHLY, CDR2 FYNNEI. V lost 0 bases and J lost 3; bases outside the gene matches: 13. CDR3 length equals 18 residues. Here the CDR3 DNA reads TGTGCCAGCAGTGAAGCGCTTCTACAGGGGACACGTAAAGAGACCCAGTACTTC. Protein product: CASSEALLQGTRKETQYF.

V usage is TRBV14 and J usage is TRBJ2-5; no definite D call. Looked up from germline, CDR1 is SGHDN and CDR2 is FVKESK. This CDR3 is 15 amino acids long. Trimming left V 1 base short and J 1 base short, with 10 bases between. The CDR3 loop is CASSQARAFQETQYF. In DNA, the CDR3 is TGTGCCAGCAGCCAAGCTCGCGCGTTCCAAGAGACCCAGTACTTC.

The genes are TRBV27 and TRBJ2-1, with a tentative D call TRBD1 (5 bases). Trimming cost V 5 bases and J 4 bases, with 18 bases left between them. The CDR3 contains 16 residues. Germline assignment: CDR1 MNHEY and CDR2 SMNVEV (reference sequence). CDR3 in DNA: TGTGCCAGCAGTCCAAGGCCCCTCGCAGGGTACAATGAGCAGTTCTTC. Protein: CASSPRPLAGYNEQFF.

J is TRBJ2-5 and V is TRBV19, with unresolved D. Looked up from germline, CDR1 is LNHDA and CDR2 is SQIVND (reference sequence). The CDR3 runs to 12 residues. Trimming cost V 5 bases and J 0 bases, with 4 bases left between them. In DNA form, the CDR3 reads TGTGCCAGTAGTCCTAACCAAGAGACCCAGTACTTC. Translated, it gives CASSPNQETQYF.

The rearrangement joins TRBV6-2 or TRBV6-3 to TRBJ2-2; TRBD2 agrees at 9 bases. V trimming: 6 bases; J trimming: 2 bases; junction bases outside the gene matches: 13. Germline CDR1 is MNHEY and CDR2 is SVGEGT. This CDR3 is built from 18 residues. The CDR3 region has the DNA TGTGCCAGCAGCAACAAACAAGCGGGGGGTCCTAACACCGGGGAGCTGTTTTTT. It yields the protein CASSNKQAGGPNTGELFF.

The V and J genes are TRBV3-1 (or the pseudogene TRBV3-2) and TRBJ1-2, with a possible D match to TRBD1 (5 bases). CDR1 is LGHDT, CDR2 YNNKEL, per germline (reference sequence). There are 16 residues in the CDR3. V was shortened by 4 bases and J by 8 bases, with 23 bases between the two germline ends. The CDR3 nucleotides are TGTGCCAGCAGCCGCTTCGAACCAGGGACCTCGGGGGGCTACACCTTC. Its translation: CASSRFEPGTSGGYTF.

The V and J genes are TRBV7-2 and TRBJ2-7; D unclear. This CDR3 contains 14 residues. The germline V gene encodes CDR1 SGHTA and CDR2 FQGNSA. V dropped 3 bases and J dropped 5 bases, with 14 bases sitting between them. CDR3 amino acids: CASSFSASRNEQYF. In nucleotides, the CDR3 is TGTGCCAGCAGCTTTTCTGCTAGTAGGAACGAGCAGTACTTC.

This CDR3 is CAWSEGKRGGRELFF. The CDR3 DNA sequence: TGTGCCTGGAGTGAAGGGAAGCGGGGGGGCCGGGAGCTGTTTTTT. The chain links TRBV30 to TRBJ2-2; TRBD2 agrees at 10 bases. The junction had 8 bases not matched to a gene; V was cut back by 1 base and J by 9 bases. CDR1 GTSNPN and CDR2 SVGIG come from the germline V gene (reference sequence). There are 15 residues in the CDR3.

The gene calls are TRBV5-4 and TRBJ2-3; 11 bases agree with TRBD2. In germline, CDR1 is SGHNT, CDR2 YYREEE (reference sequence). The CDR3 consists of 16 residues. Trimming took 4 bases from V and 0 from J; bases not matched to a gene: 4. The CDR3 spells CASSHSGGESTDTQYF. The CDR3, as DNA: TGTGCCAGCAGCCATAGCGGGGGGGAAAGCACAGATACGCAGTATTTT.

The CDR3 is CASSPGGGANTGELFF. CDR3 in DNA: TGTGCCAGCAGCCCTGGGGGAGGGGCCAACACCGGGGAGCTGTTTTTT. The rearrangement uses TRBV7-6 and TRBJ2-2; 7 bases align to TRBD2. Germline V gives CDR1 SGHVS, CDR2 FNYEAQ. Trimming removed 5 bases from V and 2 bases from J; junction bases left unmatched: 8. This CDR3 has 16 residues.

The chain couples TRBV6-5 to TRBJ1-5, with a tentative D call TRBD1 (5 bases). The V and J ends lost 4 bases and 1 base respectively, with 8 bases between them. CDR1 is MNHEY and CDR2 is SVGAGI in the germline V gene. This CDR3 has 14 residues. The CDR3, as DNA: TGTGCCAGCAGTTCCGGGGGGAGCAATCAGCCCCAGCATTTT. Translation: CASSSGGSNQPQHF.

This clone has only one observation. The rearrangement uses TRBV15 and TRBJ2-1; D ambiguous. The CDR3 contains 13 residues. V shed 8 bases and J shed 4 bases, with 12 bases lying between them. CDR1 is LNHNV, CDR2 YYDKDF, per germline (reference sequence). CDR3 nucleotides: TGTGCCACCTCCTCGATCCTATACAATGAGCAGTTCTTC. Its translation: CATSSILYNEQFF.

The chain couples TRBV7-2 to TRBJ2-3; 7 bases are shared with TRBD2. The junction had 4 bases not matched to a gene; V was cut back by 1 base and J by 3 bases. The CDR3 consists of 15 residues. Per germline, CDR1 SGHTA and CDR2 FQGNSA. The CDR3 reads CASSLVSSGTDTQYF. CDR3 DNA: TGTGCCAGCAGCTTAGTGTCTAGCGGTACAGATACGCAGTATTTT.

The chain carries TRBV7-6 and TRBJ1-1; D not certain. V lost 2 bases, J lost 4 bases, and 8 bases lay in between. There are 13 residues in the CDR3. Germline lookup yields CDR1 SGHVS and CDR2 FNYEAQ. The chain's CDR3 is CASSLSLSTEAFF. The CDR3 DNA sequence: TGTGCCAGCAGCTTATCACTAAGCACTGAAGCTTTCTTT. Full variable domain (rest looked up from reference TRBV7-6 and TRBJ1-1): GAGVSQSPRYKVTKRGQDVALRCDPISGHVSLYWYRQALGQGPEFLTYFNYEAQQDKSGLPNDRFSAERPEGSISTLTIQRTEQRDSAMYRCASSLSLSTEAFFGQGTRLTVV.

The genes are TRBV5-3 and TRBJ2-6; a weak D match, TRBD1 (6 bases). TRBV5-3 is assigned to the ORF class and has an uncertain function. V was clipped by 1 base and J by 1 base, with 15 bases between them. There are 18 residues in the CDR3. This chain's CDR3 is CARSLSFCTGSGANVLTF. In DNA form, the CDR3 reads TGTGCCAGAAGCTTGAGCTTTTGTACAGGGTCTGGGGCCAACGTCCTGACTTTC.

The chain joins TRBV13 to TRBJ1-2, with 9 nucleotides matching TRBD1. The CDR3 sequence is 13 residues long. With 8 bases clipped from V and 4 bases from J, the junction kept 5 bases outside the gene matches. Germline CDR1 and CDR2: PRHDT and FYEKMQ (reference sequence). The CDR3: CASGTGRGYGYTF. The DNA of the CDR3 is TGTGCCAGCGGGACAGGGCGGGGCTATGGCTACACCTTC.

The rearrangement uses TRBV27 and TRBJ1-2; D gene ambiguous. V was shortened by 3 bases and J by 5 bases, with 7 bases between the two germline ends. Germline-derived CDR1 and CDR2 are MNHEY and SMNVEV (reference sequence). This CDR3 has 12 residues. The CDR3 region has the DNA TGTGCCAGCAGTTTGCCGGGGTATGGCTACACCTTC. Encoded protein: CASSLPGYGYTF.

V gene TRBV7-9 combines with J gene TRBJ2-3; tentative D call: TRBD1 (5 bases). Germline V lookup: CDR1 SEHNR, CDR2 FQNEAQ (reference sequence). This CDR3 is built from 14 residues. V was cut by 5 bases and J by 1 base, with 10 bases left in between. DNA of the CDR3: TGTGCCAGCAGCCAACCCAGGGGCACAGATACGCAGTATTTT. The encoded protein is CASSQPRGTDTQYF.

J is TRBJ1-1 and V is TRBV5-1, with 8 bases lining up with TRBD1. This CDR3 is built from 14 residues. V was pared by 4 bases and J by 1 base, with 3 bases of the junction left unmatched. CDR1 is SGHRS and CDR2 is YFSETQ in the germline V gene. CDR3 sequence reads: CASSNGQGNTEAFF. The CDR3 DNA is TGCGCCAGCAGCAACGGACAGGGGAACACTGAAGCTTTCTTT.

The rearrangement links TRBV27 to TRBJ2-3; possibly TRBD1 for D (6 bases). Trimming pared 6 bases from V and 0 bases from J, leaving 19 bases between. Germline CDR1 reads MNHEY; CDR2 reads SMNVEV (reference sequence). The CDR3 has 17 residues. Here the CDR3 DNA reads TGTGCCAGCAGCGTCACCTTGGGACACCCTAGCACAGATACGCAGTATTTT. This codes for CASSVTLGHPSTDTQYF.

This rearrangement joins TRBV24-1 to TRBJ1-2; TRBD1 is a possible D gene (6 bases). V was clipped by 7 bases and J by 4 bases, with 18 bases between them. Germline CDR1 reads KGHDR; CDR2 reads SFDVKD. This CDR3 has 15 amino acids. The CDR3 spells CATRGYDRCIYGYTF. CDR3 DNA: TGTGCCACCAGGGGATATGACAGGTGCATCTATGGCTACACCTTC.